This T cell receptor (beta chain) was profiled in a study of control samples from healthy donors and cancer patients. Germline CDR1 reads SGHDT; CDR2 reads YYEEEE. Trimming took off 5 bases at V and 6 bases at J, with 12 bases between the two ends. The CDR3 has 13 residues. Clones were sequenced by immunoSEQ multiplex PCR, and TCRdb holds only the in-frame ones, with some missing. The table lists approximately 94,000 clones, over 75% of them singletons, with 18% in the top ten. This clonotype originated in a woman aged 45-59 years in good health. V and J are TRBV5-6 and TRBJ2-1, with a weak D call TRBD2 (5 bases). Sample: blood. As DNA, the CDR3 is TGTGCCAGCAGGTTAGGAGCGGCCAATGAGCAGTTCTTC. This codes for CASRLGAANEQFF.